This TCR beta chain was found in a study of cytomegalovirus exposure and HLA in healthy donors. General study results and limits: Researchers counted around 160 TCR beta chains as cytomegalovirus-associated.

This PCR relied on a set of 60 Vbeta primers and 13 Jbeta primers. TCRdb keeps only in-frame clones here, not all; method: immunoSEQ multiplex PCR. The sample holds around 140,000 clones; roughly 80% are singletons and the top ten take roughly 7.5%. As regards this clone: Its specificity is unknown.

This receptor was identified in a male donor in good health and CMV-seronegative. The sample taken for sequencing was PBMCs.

The CDR3 reads CASSFQGGLYEQYF. DNA of the CDR3: TGTGCCAGCAGTTTTCAGGGGGGCCTCTACGAGCAGTACTTC. This chain joins TRBV27 and TRBJ2-7, with a possible D match to TRBD1 (7 bases). This CDR3 contains 14 residues. Trimming left V 3 bases short and J 3 bases short, with 12 bases between. Germline V gene lookup returns CDR1 MNHEY and CDR2 SMNVEV (reference sequence).